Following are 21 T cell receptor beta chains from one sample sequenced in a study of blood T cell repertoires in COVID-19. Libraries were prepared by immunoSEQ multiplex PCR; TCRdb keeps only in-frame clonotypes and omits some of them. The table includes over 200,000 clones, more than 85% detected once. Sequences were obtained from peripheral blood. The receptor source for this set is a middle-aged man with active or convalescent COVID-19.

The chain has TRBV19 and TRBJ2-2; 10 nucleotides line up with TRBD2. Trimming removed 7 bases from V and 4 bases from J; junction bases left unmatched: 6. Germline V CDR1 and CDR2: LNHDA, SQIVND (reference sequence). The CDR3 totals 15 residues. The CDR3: CASKQRGGATGELFF. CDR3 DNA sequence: TGTGCCAGTAAGCAGCGGGGGGGAGCCACCGGGGAGCTGTTTTTT.

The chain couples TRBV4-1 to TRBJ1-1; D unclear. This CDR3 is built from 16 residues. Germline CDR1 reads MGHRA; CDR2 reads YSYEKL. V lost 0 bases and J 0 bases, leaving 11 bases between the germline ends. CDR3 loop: CASSQEVGHLNTEAFF. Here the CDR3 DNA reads TGCGCCAGCAGCCAAGAGGTGGGCCATTTGAACACTGAAGCTTTCTTT.

The CDR3 DNA reads TGCGCCAGCAGTGAGGGGGACAAGGGCCCCTATGGCTACACCTTC. Its protein is CASSEGDKGPYGYTF. This chain joins TRBV10-2 and TRBJ1-2, with D possibly TRBD1 on 6 matching bases. Germline V gene data show CDR1 as WSHSY and CDR2 as SAAADI. The CDR3 consists of 15 residues. Trimming pared 2 bases from V and 4 bases from J, leaving 14 bases between.

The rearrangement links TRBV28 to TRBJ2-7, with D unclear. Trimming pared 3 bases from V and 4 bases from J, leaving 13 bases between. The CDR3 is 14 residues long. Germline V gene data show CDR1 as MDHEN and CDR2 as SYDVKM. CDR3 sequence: CASSFVGLAYEQYF. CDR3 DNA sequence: TGTGCCAGCAGTTTTGTCGGCTTAGCTTACGAGCAGTACTTC.

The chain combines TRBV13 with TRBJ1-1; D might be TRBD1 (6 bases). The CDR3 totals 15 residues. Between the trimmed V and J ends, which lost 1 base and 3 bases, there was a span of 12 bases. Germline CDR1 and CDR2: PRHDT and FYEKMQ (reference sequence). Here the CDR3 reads CASSLDHRAYTEAFF. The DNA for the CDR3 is TGTGCCAGCAGCTTAGACCACAGGGCATACACTGAAGCTTTCTTT.

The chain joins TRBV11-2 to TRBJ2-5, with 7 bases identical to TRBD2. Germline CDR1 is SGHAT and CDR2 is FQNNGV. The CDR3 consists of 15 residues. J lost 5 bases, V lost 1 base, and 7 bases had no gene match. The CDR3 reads CASSLAPSGKETQYF. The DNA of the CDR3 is TGTGCCAGCAGCTTAGCCCCTAGCGGCAAGGAGACCCAGTACTTC.

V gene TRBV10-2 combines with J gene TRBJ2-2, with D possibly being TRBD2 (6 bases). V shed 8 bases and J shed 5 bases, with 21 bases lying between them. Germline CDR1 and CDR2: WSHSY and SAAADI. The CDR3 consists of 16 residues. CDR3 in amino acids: CASEFGPWGGTGELFF. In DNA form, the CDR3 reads TGCGCCAGCGAGTTTGGGCCCTGGGGAGGTACCGGGGAGCTGTTTTTT.

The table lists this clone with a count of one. The CDR3 region has the DNA TGTGCCATCAGAGGCCGGCGGGAGCGAGAGACCCAGTACTTC. It specifies CAIRGRRERETQYF. V gene TRBV10-3 combines with J gene TRBJ2-5; TRBD2 matches 7 bases. With V trimmed by 6 bases and J by 4 bases, 8 bases remained unmatched. CDR3 length: 14 amino acids. In germline, CDR1 is ENHRY, CDR2 SYGVKD.

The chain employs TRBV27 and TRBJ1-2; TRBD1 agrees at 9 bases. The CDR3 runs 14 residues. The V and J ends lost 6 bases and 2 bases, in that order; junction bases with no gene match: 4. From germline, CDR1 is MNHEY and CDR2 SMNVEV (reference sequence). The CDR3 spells CASRDRGANYGYTF. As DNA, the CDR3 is TGTGCCAGCAGGGACAGGGGTGCCAACTATGGCTACACCTTC.

CDR3 bases: TGTGCCAGCAGTATCCGGGACAGGAGAACTGAAGCTTTCTTT. This sequence encodes CASSIRDRRTEAFF. This chain uses TRBV27 with TRBJ1-1, with 8 bases aligning to TRBD1. This CDR3 is built from 14 residues. The V segment lost 5 bases and the J segment 5 bases; nucleotides outside the gene matches: 7. The V gene's germline CDR1 is MNHEY and CDR2 SMNVEV (reference sequence).

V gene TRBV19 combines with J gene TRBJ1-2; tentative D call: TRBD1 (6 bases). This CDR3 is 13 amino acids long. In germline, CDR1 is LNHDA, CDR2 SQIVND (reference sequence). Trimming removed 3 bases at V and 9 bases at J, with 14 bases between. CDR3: CASSIPGVKSYTF. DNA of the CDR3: TGTGCCAGTAGTATCCCAGGGGTTAAGAGCTACACCTTC.

The CDR3 region is CASSLWSGSTDTQYF. As DNA, the CDR3 is TGTGCCAGCAGTTTATGGTCGGGGTCCACAGATACGCAGTATTTT. The rearrangement links TRBV28 to TRBJ2-3, with D perhaps matching TRBD2 (5 bases). V was trimmed by 0 bases and J by 2 bases, leaving 9 bases between them. Per the germline V gene, CDR1 is MDHEN and CDR2 is SYDVKM. The CDR3 is 15 amino acids. The complete variable domain, with remaining parts taken from reference TRBV28 and TRBJ2-3, reads DVKVTQSSRYLVKRTGEKVFLECVQDMDHENMFWYRQDPGLGLRLIYFSYDVKMKEKGDIPEGYSVSREKKERFSLILESASTNQTSMYLCASSLWSGSTDTQYFGPGTRLTVL.

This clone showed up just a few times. The CDR3 nucleotides are TGTGCCAGCAGTAATCTAGCGGCAAACTACGAGCAGTACTTC. This translates into CASSNLAANYEQYF. The V call is TRBV27, the J call TRBJ2-7, with 7 bases matching TRBD2. This CDR3 region has 14 residues. The V gene end was trimmed by 5 bases and the J gene end by 3 bases; junction bases not matched to a gene: 7. In germline, CDR1 is MNHEY, CDR2 SMNVEV (reference sequence).

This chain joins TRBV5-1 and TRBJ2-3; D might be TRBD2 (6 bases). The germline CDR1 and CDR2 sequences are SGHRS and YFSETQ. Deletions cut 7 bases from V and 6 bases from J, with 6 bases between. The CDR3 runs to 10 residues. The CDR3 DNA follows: TGCGCCAGCCGGGGGGATACGCAGTATTTT. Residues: CASRGDTQYF.

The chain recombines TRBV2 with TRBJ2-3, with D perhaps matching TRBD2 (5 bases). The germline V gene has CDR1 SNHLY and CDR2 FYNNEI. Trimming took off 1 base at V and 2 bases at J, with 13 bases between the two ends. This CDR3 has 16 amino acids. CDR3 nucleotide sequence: TGTGCCAGCAGTGAAGAGGCGGGCACCCTCACAGATACGCAGTATTTT. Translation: CASSEEAGTLTDTQYF.

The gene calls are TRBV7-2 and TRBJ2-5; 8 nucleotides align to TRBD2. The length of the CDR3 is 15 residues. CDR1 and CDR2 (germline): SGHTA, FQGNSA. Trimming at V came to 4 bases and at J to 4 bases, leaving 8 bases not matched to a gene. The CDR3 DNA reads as TGTGCCAGCAGCTCGTTCAGCGGGGGTAGAGAGACCCAGTACTTC. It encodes CASSSFSGGRETQYF.

The CDR3 nucleotides read TGTGCCAGCTCACCCCCCGGGACAGGGCTCGAGCAGTACTTC. Translation gives CASSPPGTGLEQYF. The chain uses TRBV18 and TRBJ2-7, with TRBD1 matching over 9 bases. V was pared by 3 bases and J by 6 bases, with 6 bases of the junction left unmatched. Germline CDR1 is KGHSH and CDR2 is LQKENI. The CDR3 extends over 14 amino acids. Together with reference TRBV18 and TRBJ2-7, the CDR3 gives the full variable domain: NAGVMQNPRHLVRRRGQEARLRCSPMKGHSHVYWYRQLPEEGLKFMVYLQKENIIDESGMPKERFSAEFPKEGPSILRIQQVVRGDSAAYFCASSPPGTGLEQYFGPGTRLTVT.

CDR3 bases: TGTGCCAGCAGTGAAGAAGCGGACAACACCGGGGAGCTGTTTTTT. Translation gives CASSEEADNTGELFF. The chain is built from TRBV6-4 and TRBJ2-2; D may be TRBD2 (5 bases). Germline values: CDR1 MRHNA, CDR2 SNTAGT. V lost 3 bases, J lost 2 bases, and 10 bases lay in between. The CDR3 runs 15 residues.

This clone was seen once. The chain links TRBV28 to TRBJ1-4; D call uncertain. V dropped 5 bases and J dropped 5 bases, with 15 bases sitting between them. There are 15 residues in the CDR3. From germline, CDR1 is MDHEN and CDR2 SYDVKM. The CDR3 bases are TGTGCCAGCAGTCTTGACCGGAGCGTCAATGAAAAACTGTTTTTT. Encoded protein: CASSLDRSVNEKLFF.

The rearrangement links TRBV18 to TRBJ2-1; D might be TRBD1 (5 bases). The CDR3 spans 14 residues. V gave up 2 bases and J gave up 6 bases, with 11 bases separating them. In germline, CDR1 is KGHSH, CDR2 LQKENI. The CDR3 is CASSPGAGLNEQFF. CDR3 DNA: TGTGCCAGCTCACCAGGGGCAGGGCTCAATGAGCAGTTCTTC. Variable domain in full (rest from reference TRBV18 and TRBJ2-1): NAGVMQNPRHLVRRRGQEARLRCSPMKGHSHVYWYRQLPEEGLKFMVYLQKENIIDESGMPKERFSAEFPKEGPSILRIQQVVRGDSAAYFCASSPGAGLNEQFFGPGTRLTVL.

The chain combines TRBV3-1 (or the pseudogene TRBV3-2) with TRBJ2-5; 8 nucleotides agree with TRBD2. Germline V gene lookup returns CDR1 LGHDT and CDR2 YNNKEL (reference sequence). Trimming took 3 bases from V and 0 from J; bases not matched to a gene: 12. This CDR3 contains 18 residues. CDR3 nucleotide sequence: TGTGCCAGCAGCCAGGATTACATACCCGGGAGGGACCAAGAGACCCAGTACTTC. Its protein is CASSQDYIPGRDQETQYF.